Following are 26 T cell receptor beta chains from one sample sequenced in a study of T cells expressing NK-cell markers. Each CDR3 protein gets one entry in TCRdb, which reprocessed the 5' RACE reads and gives no DNA. The table for this sample gives over 350,000 distinct CDR3 sequences. Sequenced sample: blood T cells: a sorted CD56 or NKG2C T cell subset, CD4+ or CD8+ T cells, or bulk PBMC T cells (not recorded which). The source is a woman in her fifties or sixties in good health.

V usage is TRBV18 and J usage is TRBJ1-1; TCRdb's assignment of TRBD1 cannot be checked, as there is no DNA. CDR1 and CDR2 from the germline V gene are KGHSH and LQKENI. This CDR3 region has 13 residues. CDR3 region: CASSPQRGVEAFF.

The rearrangement uses TRBV5-5 and TRBJ2-3; TCRdb's D gene call, TRBD2, goes unchecked for lack of DNA. Germline loops: CDR1 SGHKS, CDR2 YYEKEE (reference sequence). There are 17 residues in the CDR3. Here the CDR3 reads CASSFETSGRVTDTQYF.

This chain connects TRBV20-1 to TRBJ2-2. Germline loops: CDR1 DFQATT, CDR2 SNEGSKA (reference sequence). This CDR3 comprises 11 residues. CDR3 loop: CSAYRGGELFF.

This rearrangement joins TRBV5-1 to TRBJ2-7; TCRdb outputs TRBD1, but without DNA this stays unchecked. The CDR3 runs 14 residues. CDR1 is SGHRS and CDR2 is YFSETQ in the germline V gene. The CDR3 sequence: CASSLVQGSYEQYF. The full variable domain, rest sourced from reference TRBV5-1 and TRBJ2-7, is KAGVTQTPRYLIKTRGQQVTLSCSPISGHRSVSWYQQTPGQGLQFLFEYFSETQRNKGNFPGRFSGRQFSNSRSEMNVSTLELGDSALYLCASSLVQGSYEQYFGPGTRLTVT.

This chain connects TRBV7-8 to TRBJ2-5; TCRdb reports TRBD2, a call that lacks DNA to check it against. The CDR3 extends over 14 amino acids. The germline V gene has CDR1 SGHVS and CDR2 FQNEAQ. This chain's CDR3 is CASSLRRIQETQYF.

This chain links TRBV20-1 with TRBJ1-5; TCRdb lists TRBD1, though no DNA is available to test this call. The CDR3 covers 14 residues. The germline CDR1 and CDR2 sequences are DFQATT and SNEGSKA (reference sequence). The CDR3 loop is CSARDPAGSVTQHF.

The V and J genes are TRBV6-5 and TRBJ1-1; TCRdb indicates TRBD1, and absent DNA this call remains unverified. The V gene's germline CDR1 is MNHEY and CDR2 SVGAGI. The CDR3 consists of 16 residues. The CDR3: CASSSDRGFTNTEAFF.

The chain carries TRBV28 and TRBJ1-1; the TCRdb D gene call, TRBD1, has no DNA to confirm it. The germline V gene has CDR1 MDHEN and CDR2 SYDVKM. This CDR3 is 12 amino acids long. CDR3: CASVRGRAEAFF.

This chain connects TRBV27 to TRBJ2-2; TCRdb picks TRBD2, but there is no DNA to check that call. From germline, CDR1 is MNHEY and CDR2 SMNVEV (reference sequence). The CDR3 spans 15 residues. CDR3 region: CASSFSAGIHGELFF.

This chain links TRBV29-1 with TRBJ2-5. Germline CDR1 SQVTM, CDR2 ANQGSEA. The CDR3 runs to 15 residues. This CDR3 is CSVWGGSRSGETQYF.

The chain recombines TRBV6-6 with TRBJ1-2. This CDR3 has 13 amino acids. Germline CDR1 and CDR2: MNHNY and SVGAGI (reference sequence). The CDR3 spells CASSKMALGGYTF.

This chain links TRBV6-5 with TRBJ2-1; the D call of TRBD2 rests on TCRdb alone, since no DNA is present to check it. Per germline, CDR1 MNHEY and CDR2 SVGAGI. CDR3 length equals 15 residues. The CDR3 sequence: CASSLPPGGDNEQFF.

The J gene is TRBJ2-6, the V gene TRBV3-1; absent DNA, TCRdb's TRBD2 call cannot be checked. The CDR3 covers 17 residues. Per germline, CDR1 LGHDT and CDR2 YNNKEL (reference sequence). This chain's CDR3 is CASSHLAGGGGANVLTF.

The J gene is TRBJ2-1, the V gene TRBV7-6; TCRdb names TRBD2, which stays unverified in the absence of DNA. Germline V gene lookup returns CDR1 SGHVS and CDR2 FNYEAQ. The CDR3 totals 16 residues. CDR3 sequence: CASSLDSGSTYNEQFF.

J is TRBJ2-1 and V is TRBV29-1; TCRdb reports TRBD2, a call that lacks DNA to check it against. The CDR3 is made up of 16 amino acids. Germline CDR1 and CDR2: SQVTM and ANQGSEA. CDR3 sequence reads: CSVPAGALGSYNEQFF.

The chain carries TRBV24-1 and TRBJ2-3; the TRBD2 assignment by TCRdb is unverifiable without DNA. This CDR3 comprises 15 residues. The V gene's germline CDR1 is KGHDR and CDR2 SFDVKD. CDR3 protein: CATSDPSEATDTQYF.

The gene calls are TRBV7-2 and TRBJ2-2; the D gene TCRdb calls, TRBD1, cannot be checked with no DNA. The CDR3 loop spans 13 amino acids. Germline CDR1 is SGHTA and CDR2 is FQGNSA. CDR3 sequence: CARRDSFPGELFF.

The V gene is TRBV10-3, the J gene TRBJ2-7; TCRdb returns TRBD2, unconfirmable since there is no DNA. From germline, CDR1 is ENHRY and CDR2 SYGVKD. The CDR3 is made up of 12 amino acids. The CDR3 here is CAVSGSSHEQYF.

The chain is built from TRBV7-9 and TRBJ2-2; as DNA is missing, the TRBD1 call by TCRdb cannot be tested. Per germline, CDR1 SEHNR and CDR2 FQNEAQ (reference sequence). The CDR3 has 17 residues. This CDR3 reads CASSLRGVGQAPGELFF.

The V and J genes are TRBV24-1 and TRBJ2-1; TCRdb gives TRBD1 as the D gene, but with no DNA this cannot be confirmed. The germline V gene encodes CDR1 KGHDR and CDR2 SFDVKD. The length of the CDR3 is 16 residues. Here the CDR3 reads CATSDLDRGRGNEQFF.

The V call is TRBV6-5, the J call TRBJ1-1; TCRdb's D call, TRBD1, is unchecked because there is no DNA. Germline CDR1 reads MNHEY; CDR2 reads SVGAGI. The CDR3 consists of 14 residues. CDR3 residues: CASLSGQFNTEAFF.

CDR3: CASSQTGALSSYNEQFF. The chain couples TRBV23-1 to TRBJ2-1; there is no DNA to check the TCRdb D call of TRBD1. TRBV23-1 is an open reading frame, and its role is uncertain. The CDR3 has 17 residues.

The rearrangement links TRBV29-1 to TRBJ1-4. The germline CDR1 and CDR2 sequences are SQVTM and ANQGSEA. The CDR3 is made up of 11 amino acids. Here the CDR3 reads CSVRNREKLFF.

The rearrangement uses TRBV12-3 or TRBV12-4 and TRBJ1-3. The CDR3 contains 16 residues. CDR3 amino acids: CASSFYFSNSGNTIYF.

The genes are TRBV24-1 and TRBJ2-1. This CDR3 region has 15 residues. Germline CDR1 and CDR2: KGHDR and SFDVKD. CDR3 protein: CATSASPSSYNEQFF.

The rearrangement links TRBV12-3 or TRBV12-4 to TRBJ2-3. The CDR3 spans 13 residues. The CDR3 region is CASSLRTSGTQYF.